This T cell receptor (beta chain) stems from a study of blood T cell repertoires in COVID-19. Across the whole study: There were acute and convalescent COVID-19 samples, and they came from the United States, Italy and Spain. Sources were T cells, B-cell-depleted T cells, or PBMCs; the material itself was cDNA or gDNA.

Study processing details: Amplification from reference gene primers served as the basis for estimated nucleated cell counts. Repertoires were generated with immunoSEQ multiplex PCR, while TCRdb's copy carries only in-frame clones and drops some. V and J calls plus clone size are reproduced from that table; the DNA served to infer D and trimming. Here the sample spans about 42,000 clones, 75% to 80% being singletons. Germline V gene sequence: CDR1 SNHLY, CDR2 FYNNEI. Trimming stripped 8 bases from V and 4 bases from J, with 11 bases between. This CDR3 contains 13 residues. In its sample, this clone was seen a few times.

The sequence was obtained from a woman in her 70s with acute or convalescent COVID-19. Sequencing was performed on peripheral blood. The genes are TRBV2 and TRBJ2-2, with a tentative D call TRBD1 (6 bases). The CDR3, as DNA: TGTGCCAGCGGACAGACAGTCACCGGGGAGCTGTTTTTT. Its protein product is CASGQTVTGELFF.